This TCR beta chain was obtained from a study of response to subunit inactivated influenza vaccine. TCRdb reprocessed the RT-PCR reads via MiXCR and lists one record per CDR3 protein. Of 800,000 or so distinct CDR3 sequences in the sample, around 21% were seen once. General observations from the study: Few additional T cells are recruited per seasonal influenza vaccination, authors suggested.

Details on this clonotype: Its matching antigen is unknown.

Trimming removed 7 bases from V and 2 bases from J, with 15 bases in between. The CDR3 covers 14 residues. The germline V gene encodes CDR1 MDHEN and CDR2 SYDVKM. The source material was PBMCs from blood, sampled less than 6 days after vaccination. V usage is TRBV28 and J usage is TRBJ2-7; D may be TRBD2 (6 bases). The receptor comes from a man aged 50 or older who received an inactivated influenza vaccine. CDR3 loop: CASNQHSGPYEQYF. The CDR3 DNA follows: TGTGCCAGCAATCAACATAGCGGACCCTACGAGCAGTACTTC.